These 11 T cell receptor beta chains were sequenced from one sample in a study of blood T cell repertoires in COVID-19. Sequencing was performed with immunoSEQ multiplex PCR; in TCRdb, only in-frame clones are kept and a portion is missing. The sample gives some 200,000 clones, 75% to 85% of which show up once; less than 15% is in the top ten. The specimen was peripheral blood. The source is a human donor in a cohort sampled during active COVID-19.

CDR3 residues: CASSQGAGNSRGELFF. CDR3 coding DNA: TGTGCCAGCAGCCAAGGTGCAGGGAATAGTAGGGGGGAGCTGTTTTTT. The gene calls are TRBV3-1 (or the pseudogene TRBV3-2) and TRBJ2-2, with D possibly TRBD1 on 5 matching bases. The germline V gene encodes CDR1 LGHDT and CDR2 YNNKEL (reference sequence). The CDR3 sequence is 16 residues long. V shed 1 base and J shed 8 bases, with 17 bases lying between them.

V and J are TRBV18 and TRBJ2-5, with unresolved D. The CDR3 runs 14 residues. CDR1 is KGHSH, CDR2 LQKENI, per germline. V lost 2 bases, J lost 4 bases, and 11 bases lay in between. The CDR3 coding sequence is TGTGCCAGCTCACCAATAGCTCCCCCAGAGACCCAGTACTTC. Its translation: CASSPIAPPETQYF.

V is TRBV5-4 and J is TRBJ1-1, with a weak D call TRBD1 (5 bases). V was clipped by 6 bases and J by 2 bases, with 14 bases between them. This CDR3 comprises 14 residues. CDR1 and CDR2 (germline): SGHNT, YYREEE (reference sequence). The CDR3 region is CASTVFWGNTEAFF. The DNA of the CDR3 is TGTGCCAGCACCGTTTTCTGGGGCAACACTGAAGCTTTCTTT.

The chain combines TRBV12-3 or TRBV12-4 with TRBJ2-1; 8 nucleotides agree with TRBD1. Losses at the gene ends were 5 bases for V and 3 bases for J; bases not matched to a gene: 0. CDR3 length equals 13 residues. The CDR3 DNA reads as TGTGCCAGCAGTGGGACAGGCTACAATGAGCAGTTCTTC. It specifies CASSGTGYNEQFF.

This rearrangement joins TRBV30 to TRBJ2-1, with TRBD2 matching 13 bases. The ends lost 2 bases at V and 4 bases at J; junction bases unmatched: 2. The germline gives CDR1 GTSNPN, CDR2 SVGIG (reference sequence). The CDR3 runs to 15 residues. The CDR3 spells CAWSILAGGYNEQFF. The CDR3 DNA reads as TGTGCCTGGAGTATACTAGCGGGAGGGTACAATGAGCAGTTCTTC.

This chain joins TRBV20-1 and TRBJ2-7; D is possibly TRBD2 (5 bases). The germline gives CDR1 DFQATT, CDR2 SNEGSKA (reference sequence). The CDR3 runs to 12 residues. Trimming shortened V by 3 bases and J by 9 bases, and 15 bases separated the two germline ends. This CDR3 is CSASHGPAGQYF. CDR3 coding DNA: TGCAGTGCTAGTCATGGTCCTGCGGGGCAGTACTTC.

The CDR3 nucleotides are TGTGCCAGCAAAAGAGAGGGTGAGCAGTTCTTC. Its translation is CASKREGEQFF. The chain is built from TRBV19 and TRBJ2-1; possibly TRBD2 for D (5 bases). The CDR3 extends over 11 amino acids. CDR1 is LNHDA and CDR2 is SQIVND in the germline V gene (reference sequence). The V gene lost 9 bases and the J gene lost 9 bases, with 12 bases spanning the gap.

A few counts support this clone. The V call is TRBV3-1 (or the pseudogene TRBV3-2), the J call TRBJ1-1; 7 positions agree with TRBD1. Per the germline V gene, CDR1 is LGHDT and CDR2 is YNNKEL (reference sequence). The CDR3 has 14 residues. V was pared by 1 base and J by 8 bases, with 7 bases of the junction left unmatched. The CDR3 bases are TGTGCCAGCAGCCAAGCGACAGGGCCAGCCGAAGCTTTCTTT. Its translation: CASSQATGPAEAFF.

J is TRBJ2-2 and V is TRBV5-5; TRBD2 aligns across 9 bases. The CDR3 consists of 14 residues. The germline CDR1 and CDR2 sequences are SGHKS and YYEKEE (reference sequence). V was pared by 5 bases and J by 1 base, with 0 bases of the junction left unmatched. CDR3 residues: CASSSGRNTGELFF. The CDR3 coding sequence is TGTGCCAGCAGTAGCGGGAGGAACACCGGGGAGCTGTTTTTT.

This chain uses TRBV2 with TRBJ2-2; TRBD2 matches at 7 bases. Trimming at V came to 8 bases and at J to 1 base, leaving 7 bases not matched to a gene. Germline CDR1 is SNHLY and CDR2 is FYNNEI. This CDR3 has 15 residues. The DNA for the CDR3 is TGTGCCAGCGGGCGGGAGATAAGGAACACCGGGGAGCTGTTTTTT. It yields the protein CASGREIRNTGELFF.

The V gene is TRBV27, the J gene TRBJ2-1; TRBD1 aligns across 9 bases. The CDR3 consists of 15 residues. Germline CDR1 is MNHEY and CDR2 is SMNVEV (reference sequence). V trimming: 3 bases; J trimming: 1 base; junction bases outside the gene matches: 1. CDR3 amino acids: CASSLTGGSYNEQFF. DNA for the CDR3: TGTGCCAGCAGTTTGACAGGGGGATCCTACAATGAGCAGTTCTTC.